This TCR beta chain was identified during a study of breast tumors, draining lymph nodes, adjacent tissues. Study-level results: Tumors had less TCR diversity than lymph nodes, more than nontumor tissue.

With 4 bases removed from V and 4 bases from J, the gap between germline ends came to 8 bases. In germline, CDR1 is LNHDA, CDR2 SQIVND (reference sequence). The length of the CDR3 is 13 residues. There are many counts of this clonotype. The antigen remains undetermined. TCRdb ran MiXCR on the multiplex PCR reads and lists one entry per CDR3 protein. Altogether over 200,000 distinct CDR3 sequences are present, 32% being singletons, with the ten largest covering around 1.4%. Axillary draining lymph nodes of breast cancer patients supplied the node samples. This sequence joins TRBV19 and TRBJ2-1, with D possibly being TRBD1 (5 bases). The sequence derives from a female donor with breast cancer. Some clones in this sample may be carry-over from other donors' samples. The source material was axillary lymph node tissue. CDR3 loop: CASSKTAYNEQFF. CDR3 nucleotides: TGTGCCAGTAGTAAGACAGCTTACAATGAGCAGTTCTTC.